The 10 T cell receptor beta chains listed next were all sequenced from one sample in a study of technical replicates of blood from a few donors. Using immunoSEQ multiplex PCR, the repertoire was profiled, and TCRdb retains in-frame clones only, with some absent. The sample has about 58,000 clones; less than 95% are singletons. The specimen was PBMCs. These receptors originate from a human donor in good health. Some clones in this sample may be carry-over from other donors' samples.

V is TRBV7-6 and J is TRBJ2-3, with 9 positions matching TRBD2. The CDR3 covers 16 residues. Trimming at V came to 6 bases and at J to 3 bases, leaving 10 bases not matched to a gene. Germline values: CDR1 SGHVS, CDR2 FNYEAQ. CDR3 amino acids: CASSPSGGRGTDTQYF. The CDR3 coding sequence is TGTGCCAGCAGTCCCAGCGGGGGGCGGGGTACAGATACGCAGTATTTT. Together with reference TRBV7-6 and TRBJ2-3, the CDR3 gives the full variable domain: GAGVSQSPRYKVTKRGQDVALRCDPISGHVSLYWYRQALGQGPEFLTYFNYEAQQDKSGLPNDRFSAERPEGSISTLTIQRTEQRDSAMYRCASSPSGGRGTDTQYFGPGTRLTVL.

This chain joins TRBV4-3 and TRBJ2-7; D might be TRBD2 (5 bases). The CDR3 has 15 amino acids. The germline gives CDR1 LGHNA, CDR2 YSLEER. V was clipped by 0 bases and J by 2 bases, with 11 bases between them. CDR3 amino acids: CASSQDFSGTYEQYF. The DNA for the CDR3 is TGCGCCAGCAGCCAAGATTTTTCGGGGACCTACGAGCAGTACTTC.

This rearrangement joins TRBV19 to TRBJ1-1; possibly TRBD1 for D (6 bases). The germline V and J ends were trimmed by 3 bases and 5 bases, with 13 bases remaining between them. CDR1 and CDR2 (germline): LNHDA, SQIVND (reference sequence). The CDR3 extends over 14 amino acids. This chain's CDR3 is CASSILAGVTEAFF. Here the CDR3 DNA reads TGTGCCAGTAGTATTTTGGCAGGGGTTACTGAAGCTTTCTTT.

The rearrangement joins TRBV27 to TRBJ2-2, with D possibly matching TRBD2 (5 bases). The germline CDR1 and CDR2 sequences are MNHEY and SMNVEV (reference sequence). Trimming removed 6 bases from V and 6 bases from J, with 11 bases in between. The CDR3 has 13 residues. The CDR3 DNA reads TGTGCCAGCAGCCTAACTAGTTCCGGGGAGCTGTTTTTT. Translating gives CASSLTSSGELFF.

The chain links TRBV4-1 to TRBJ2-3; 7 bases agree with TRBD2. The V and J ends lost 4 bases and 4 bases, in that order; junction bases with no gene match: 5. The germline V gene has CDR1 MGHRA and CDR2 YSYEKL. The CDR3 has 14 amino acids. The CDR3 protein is CASSPPAGPDTQYF. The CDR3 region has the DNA TGCGCCAGCAGCCCACCAGCGGGACCAGATACGCAGTATTTT.

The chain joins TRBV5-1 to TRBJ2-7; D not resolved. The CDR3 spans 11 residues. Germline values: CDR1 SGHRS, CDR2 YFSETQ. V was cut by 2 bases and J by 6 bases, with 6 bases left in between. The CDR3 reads CASSLEAEQYF. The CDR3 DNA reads TGCGCCAGCAGCTTAGAGGCCGAGCAGTACTTC.

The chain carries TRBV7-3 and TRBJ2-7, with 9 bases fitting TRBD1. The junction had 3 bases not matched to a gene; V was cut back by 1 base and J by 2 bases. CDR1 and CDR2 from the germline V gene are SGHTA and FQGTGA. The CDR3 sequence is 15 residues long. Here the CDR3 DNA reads TGTGCCAGCAGCTTAAGGGGGGACAGGGCCTACGAGCAGTACTTC. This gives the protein CASSLRGDRAYEQYF. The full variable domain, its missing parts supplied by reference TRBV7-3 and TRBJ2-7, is GAGVSQTPSNKVTEKGKYVELRCDPISGHTALYWYRQSLGQGPEFLIYFQGTGAADDSGLPNDRFFAVRPEGSVSTLKIQRTERGDSAVYLCASSLRGDRAYEQYFGPGTRLTVT.

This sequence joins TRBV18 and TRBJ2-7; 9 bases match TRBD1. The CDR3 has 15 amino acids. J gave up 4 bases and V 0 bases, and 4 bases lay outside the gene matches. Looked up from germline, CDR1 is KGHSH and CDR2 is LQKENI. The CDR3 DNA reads TGTGCCAGCTCACCACCCGGACAGGGGTGGTACGAGCAGTACTTC. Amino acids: CASSPPGQGWYEQYF.

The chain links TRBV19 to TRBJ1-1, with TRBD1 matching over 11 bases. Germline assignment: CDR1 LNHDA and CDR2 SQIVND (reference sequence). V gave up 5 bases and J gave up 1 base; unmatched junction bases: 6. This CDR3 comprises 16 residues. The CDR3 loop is CASSGQGAIGNTEAFF. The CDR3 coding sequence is TGTGCCAGTAGTGGACAGGGGGCGATAGGGAACACTGAAGCTTTCTTT.

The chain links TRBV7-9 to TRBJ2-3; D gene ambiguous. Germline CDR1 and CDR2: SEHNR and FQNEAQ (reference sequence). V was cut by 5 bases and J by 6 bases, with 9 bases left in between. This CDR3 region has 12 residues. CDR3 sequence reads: CASSTYTDTQYF. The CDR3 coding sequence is TGTGCCAGCAGCACCTATACGGATACGCAGTATTTT.